This T cell receptor beta chain was documented in a study of blood T cell repertoires in COVID-19. Study summary: The United States, Italy and Spain were the sources of the acute and convalescent COVID-19 samples.

The V gene lost 1 base and the J gene lost 5 bases, with 22 bases spanning the gap. Germline V gives CDR1 SGDLS, CDR2 YYNGEE. The CDR3 is made up of 17 amino acids. Original methodology: Cell counts per sample came from amplifying reference gene primers. TCRdb's copy holds only in-frame clones and misses some; the assay was immunoSEQ multiplex PCR. V and J calls and clone size are given by that table; D and trimming were obtained from the DNA. The table records around 200,000 clones, approximately 82% of them present only once. The sequenced material came from peripheral blood. This chain joins TRBV9 and TRBJ2-7; perhaps TRBD2 as D (6 bases). The clonotype was recovered from a man in his forties or fifties with active or convalescent COVID-19. CDR3 residues: CASSVFGTAGGGDEQYF. The CDR3 nucleotides are TGTGCCAGCAGCGTATTCGGGACGGCGGGTGGAGGGGACGAGCAGTACTTC.